One and the same sample provided the 28 T cell receptor beta chains below, sequenced in a study of shared clonotypes between healthy human individuals. Generated by immunoSEQ multiplex PCR, the TCRdb table keeps only in-frame clones and is missing some. The data contain more than 2 million clones, 90% to 97% of them seen just once; the ten biggest clones take up 0.1% to 0.15%. Sequencing input: naive CD4+ T cells sorted from blood. Subset in this sample: CD45RA+ positively selected. The receptors shown here come from a man aged 18 to 29 in good health.

The gene calls are TRBV1 and TRBJ2-3. TRBV1 is a known pseudogene. This CDR3 has 15 amino acids. The CDR3 reads CTSSQRSRGADTQYF. The CDR3 DNA reads TGCACCAGCAGCCAGCGAAGTCGGGGCGCAGATACGCAGTATTTT.

V usage is TRBV2 and J usage is TRBJ1-2; D uncertain. The germline gives CDR1 SNHLY, CDR2 FYNNEI. This CDR3 is 13 amino acids long. V gave up 10 bases and J gave up 8 bases, with 20 bases separating them. CDR3 sequence (DNA): TGTGCCACCCAGGCTCGGGCCTCCTCGGGCTACACCTTC. Translation gives CATQARASSGYTF.

The chain uses TRBV7-9 and TRBJ1-1; 7 nucleotides line up with TRBD1. This CDR3 region has 14 residues. The V segment lost 3 bases and the J segment 4 bases; nucleotides outside the gene matches: 5. The germline gives CDR1 SEHNR, CDR2 FQNEAQ (reference sequence). CDR3 sequence (DNA): TGTGCCAGCAGCTTTAGGACAGGCGTCACTGAAGCTTTCTTT. Residues: CASSFRTGVTEAFF.

The V call is TRBV21-1, the J call TRBJ2-1; TRBD2, the D gene given by the table, was not confirmed from the DNA. TRBV21-1 is listed as a pseudogene. This CDR3 has 11 amino acids. The CDR3 DNA is TGTGCCAGCGAGTGGCGGTCTGAGCAGTTCTTC. This translates into CASEWRSEQFF.

V usage is TRBV10-2 and J usage is TRBJ2-7; 8 bases align to TRBD1. Germline V gene data show CDR1 as WSHSY and CDR2 as SAAADI. V shed 7 bases, J shed 6 bases, and the junction held 8 bases outside the gene matches. The CDR3 totals 13 residues. CDR3 sequence (DNA): TGCGCCAGCATGATGACAGGGGCTCGCGAGCAGTACTTC. Translated, it gives CASMMTGAREQYF.

V and J are TRBV30 and TRBJ1-1, with a weak D call TRBD1 (5 bases). Trimming left V 8 bases short and J 1 base short, with 14 bases between. Germline assignment: CDR1 GTSNPN and CDR2 SVGIG (reference sequence). CDR3 size: 13 residues. The CDR3 protein is CALLGVRNTEAFF. In DNA form, the CDR3 reads TGTGCCCTCCTGGGGGTCCGGAACACTGAAGCTTTCTTT.

On this clone itself: Other DNA sequences in this sample translate to the same CDR3. The rearrangement links TRBV5-1 to TRBJ1-6; the match to TRBD1 covers 8 bases. V dropped 4 bases and J dropped 8; count of bases not matched to a gene: 5. The germline V gene encodes CDR1 SGHRS and CDR2 YFSETQ. The CDR3 sequence is 14 residues long. CDR3 DNA: TGCGCCAGCAGCAGCGGGACAGGTGATTCACCCCTCCACTTT. Encoded protein: CASSSGTGDSPLHF.

J is TRBJ1-6 and V is TRBV7-2; possibly TRBD1 for D (5 bases). From germline, CDR1 is SGHTA and CDR2 FQGNSA. Trimming stripped 8 bases from V and 7 bases from J, with 9 bases between. This CDR3 spans 12 amino acids. DNA for the CDR3: TGTGCCAGCGGGGCGGCAAATTCACCCCTCCACTTT. Amino acids: CASGAANSPLHF.

The chain recombines TRBV25-1 with TRBJ2-7, with TRBD1 identical over 8 bases. From germline, CDR1 is MGHDK and CDR2 SYGVNS. The CDR3 loop spans 15 amino acids. J lost 0 bases, V lost 6 bases, and 7 bases had no gene match. The CDR3 DNA sequence: TGTGCCAGCAGCCCGCGCAGGGGGCTCTCCTACGAGCAGTACTTC. It specifies CASSPRRGLSYEQYF.

The J gene is TRBJ2-5, the V gene TRBV10-3; 10 nucleotides align to TRBD1. Germline loops: CDR1 ENHRY, CDR2 SYGVKD. V shed 4 bases and J 4 bases; nucleotides not matched to a gene: 6. The CDR3 covers 15 residues. The CDR3 spells CAISGGTGEGETQYF. The DNA of the CDR3 is TGTGCCATCAGTGGGGGGACAGGGGAAGGAGAGACCCAGTACTTC.

In regard to this clone: The same CDR3 is also encoded by other DNA sequences in this sample. This chain joins TRBV2 and TRBJ2-7; 9 bases are a match to TRBD1. This CDR3 has 14 residues. Germline values: CDR1 SNHLY, CDR2 FYNNEI. V lost 4 bases, J lost 2 bases, and 3 bases stayed unmatched. CDR3: CASSGGQGPYEQYF. The CDR3 nucleotides read TGTGCCAGCAGTGGGGGACAGGGCCCCTACGAGCAGTACTTC.

The chain uses TRBV11-2 and TRBJ1-6, with D possibly TRBD1 on 5 matching bases. This CDR3 spans 16 amino acids. In germline, CDR1 is SGHAT, CDR2 FQNNGV. Trimming shortened V by 5 bases and J by 8 bases, and 19 bases separated the two germline ends. The CDR3 sequence is CASSPRSGTDYSPLHF. CDR3 bases: TGTGCCAGCAGCCCACGTTCCGGGACGGATTATTCACCCCTCCACTTT. Filled out from reference TRBV11-2 and TRBJ1-6, the complete variable domain reads EAGVAQSPRYKIIEKRQSVAFWCNPISGHATLYWYQQILGQGPKLLIQFQNNGVVDDSQLPKDRFSAERLKGVDSTLKIQPAKLEDSAVYLCASSPRSGTDYSPLHFGNGTRLTVT.

The chain carries TRBV10-3 and TRBJ2-3, with 7 positions matching TRBD2. Germline V CDR1 and CDR2: ENHRY, SYGVKD. CDR3 size: 17 residues. Germline trimming cut 6 bases from V and 1 base from J; bases unmatched to any gene: 13. The CDR3 sequence is CAIRAGTIGPRTDTQYF. The CDR3 coding sequence is TGTGCCATCAGGGCCGGGACTATCGGTCCTCGCACAGATACGCAGTATTTT.

The chain is built from TRBV28 and TRBJ2-7, with 11 bases that match TRBD2. With V trimmed by 5 bases and J by 1 base, 4 bases remained unmatched. This CDR3 is 15 amino acids long. Germline V lookup: CDR1 MDHEN, CDR2 SYDVKM. Here the CDR3 reads CASSETSGESYEQYF. In DNA form, the CDR3 reads TGTGCCAGCAGTGAGACTAGCGGGGAATCCTACGAGCAGTACTTC.

This chain connects TRBV30 to TRBJ1-1; the D is unclear. Germline V gene lookup returns CDR1 GTSNPN and CDR2 SVGIG (reference sequence). This CDR3 spans 15 amino acids. Trimming removed 2 bases at V and 2 bases at J, with 15 bases between. As DNA, the CDR3 is TGTGCCTGGAGTAAGGCCCCATTTGGTAACACTGAAGCTTTCTTT. Protein: CAWSKAPFGNTEAFF. Using reference TRBV30 and TRBJ1-1 for the parts outside the CDR3, the full variable domain is SQTIHQWPATLVQPVGSPLSLECTVEGTSNPNLYWYRQAAGRGLQLLFYSVGIGQISSEVPQNLSASRPQDRQFILSSKKLLLSDSGFYLCAWSKAPFGNTEAFFGQGTRLTVV.

The chain employs TRBV6-5 and TRBJ2-7; D possibly corresponds to TRBD1 (5 bases). In germline, CDR1 is MNHEY, CDR2 SVGAGI. The germline V and J ends were trimmed by 2 bases and 2 bases, with 13 bases remaining between them. The CDR3 spans 15 residues. The DNA for the CDR3 is TGTGCCAGCAGTTACGCCTCAGGGCCCACCTACGAGCAGTACTTC. Translation: CASSYASGPTYEQYF.

V usage is TRBV5-1 and J usage is TRBJ2-3, with TRBD2 identical over 8 bases. Germline CDR1 reads SGHRS; CDR2 reads YFSETQ. This CDR3 has 17 residues. The ends lost 0 bases at V and 4 bases at J; junction bases unmatched: 10. The CDR3 reads CASSLVVSGGWSDTQYF. CDR3 DNA sequence: TGCGCCAGCAGCTTGGTTGTGTCGGGGGGGTGGTCAGATACGCAGTATTTT.

The CDR3 DNA is TGTGCCAGCTCCAGGAGCGATGAGCAGTTCTTC. Its translation is CASSRSDEQFF. The rearrangement links TRBV6-5 to TRBJ2-1; D is uncertain. Germline V gives CDR1 MNHEY, CDR2 SVGAGI. V shed 8 bases and J shed 8 bases, with 10 bases lying between them. This CDR3 contains 11 residues.

This sequence joins TRBV25-1 and TRBJ1-4, with a tentative D call TRBD1 (5 bases). V dropped 6 bases and J dropped 7 bases, with 21 bases sitting between them. This CDR3 region has 16 residues. Germline V gene lookup returns CDR1 MGHDK and CDR2 SYGVNS. The DNA for the CDR3 is TGTGCCAGCAGCCACCCAAAGGGGCGTGGGAGTGAAAAACTGTTTTTT. Translation gives CASSHPKGRGSEKLFF.

The chain has TRBV2 and TRBJ1-2; D is uncertain. Trimming removed 6 bases from V and 7 bases from J, with 15 bases in between. Per the germline V gene, CDR1 is SNHLY and CDR2 is FYNNEI. This CDR3 has 13 residues. This chain's CDR3 is CASRPTGRGGYTF. The CDR3 DNA reads TGTGCCAGCAGACCCACTGGGCGGGGTGGCTACACCTTC.

The chain recombines TRBV6-6 with TRBJ1-1, with 11 bases matching TRBD1. V lost 6 bases, J lost 5 bases, and 8 bases stayed unmatched. Germline loops: CDR1 MNHNY, CDR2 SVGAGI (reference sequence). The CDR3 spans 15 residues. The CDR3 DNA reads as TGTGCCAGCAGCTCCGGACAGGGGGCTGGGACTGAAGCTTTCTTT. Translation gives CASSSGQGAGTEAFF.

V gene TRBV6-5 combines with J gene TRBJ1-3, with D hard to call. The CDR3 runs to 16 residues. Germline-derived CDR1 and CDR2 are MNHEY and SVGAGI. V was shortened by 4 bases and J by 0 bases, with 13 bases between the two germline ends. CDR3 DNA: TGTGCCAGCAGTTTGGACGTCTTCACCTCTGGAAACACCATATATTTT. Its translation: CASSLDVFTSGNTIYF.

V gene TRBV7-9 combines with J gene TRBJ2-5, with D possibly matching TRBD2 (6 bases). This CDR3 is 16 amino acids long. Trimming took off 0 bases at V and 3 bases at J, with 14 bases between the two ends. Per the germline V gene, CDR1 is SEHNR and CDR2 is FQNEAQ (reference sequence). The CDR3 DNA is TGTGCCAGCAGCTTAGCGCTTCGGGGGATTGAAGAGACCCAGTACTTC. Protein product: CASSLALRGIEETQYF. Full variable domain (remainder filled in from reference TRBV7-9 and TRBJ2-5): DTGVSQNPRHKITKRGQNVTFRCDPISEHNRLYWYRQTLGQGPEFLTYFQNEAQLEKSRLLSDRFSAERPKGSFSTLEIQRTEQGDSAMYLCASSLALRGIEETQYFGPGTRLLVL.

The chain recombines TRBV28 with TRBJ2-7; 8 positions match TRBD1. Germline V CDR1 and CDR2: MDHEN, SYDVKM. The V segment lost 5 bases and the J segment 2 bases; nucleotides outside the gene matches: 11. CDR3 length: 16 residues. CDR3 residues: CASSPSVWDRTYEQYF. The CDR3 nucleotides are TGTGCCAGCAGTCCATCAGTCTGGGACAGGACCTACGAGCAGTACTTC.

The rearrangement joins TRBV28 to TRBJ2-7, with TRBD1 matching 8 bases. The germline V gene has CDR1 MDHEN and CDR2 SYDVKM. The CDR3 covers 14 residues. The junction had 4 bases not matched to a gene; V was cut back by 5 bases and J by 1 base. CDR3: CASSIRQGSYEQYF. CDR3 DNA sequence: TGTGCCAGCAGTATCCGACAGGGGTCCTACGAGCAGTACTTC.

The chain has TRBV6-5 and TRBJ2-7; D possibly matches TRBD1 or TRBD2 (6 bases each). Trimming stripped 1 base from V and 0 bases from J, with 13 bases between. Germline V lookup: CDR1 MNHEY, CDR2 SVGAGI. The CDR3 contains 16 residues. In nucleotides, the CDR3 is TGTGCCAGCAGTTACTGGGGGCGGGGCAGCTCCTACGAGCAGTACTTC. Translating gives CASSYWGRGSSYEQYF.

The chain has TRBV6-5 and TRBJ1-2; possible D gene TRBD1, 5 bases. Germline V gives CDR1 MNHEY, CDR2 SVGAGI. This CDR3 has 16 amino acids. Trimming removed 2 bases at V and 4 bases at J, with 17 bases between. The CDR3 DNA reads TGTGCCAGCAGTTACGGGGGGATTTCTGCCTTCTATGGCTACACCTTC. Its translation: CASSYGGISAFYGYTF.

This chain connects TRBV30 to TRBJ2-3, with D possibly TRBD2 on 6 matching bases. The CDR3 covers 15 residues. Trimming removed 4 bases at V and 2 bases at J, with 16 bases between. CDR1 is GTSNPN and CDR2 is SVGIG in the germline V gene (reference sequence). In DNA form, the CDR3 reads TGTGCCTGGATGGAACTAGCACTCCACACAGATACGCAGTATTTT. Its translation is CAWMELALHTDTQYF.